This entry lists 2 T cell receptor beta chains sequenced from one sample in a study of CD8 T cells in ankylosing spondylitis (dated by TCRdb to the late 2010s). Library preparation was by 5' RACE. Sequencing took place on an Illumina HiSeq 2500. TCRdb reanalyzed the raw reads on its own, using fastp at Q25 for trimming and MiXCR for clone calling, and kept in-frame beta chains. Each CDR3 protein gets just one entry, which takes the most common genes and DNA from the rows behind it. This sample holds 200,000 to 250,000 distinct CDR3 sequences; 10% to 13% were observed only once. The ten top clones hold approximately 20% of the sample. What was sequenced was blood, either unsorted or a sorted T cell fraction (not recorded which). These TCRs come from a male donor with ankylosing spondylitis or in good health (not recorded which).

This clonotype occurred many times. CDR3 amino acids: CASSFWGRGSVGELFF. In DNA form, the CDR3 reads TGTGCCAGCAGTTTCTGGGGCAGGGGGTCGGTCGGGGAGCTGTTTTTT. The chain joins TRBV12-3 or TRBV12-4 to TRBJ2-2, with TRBD1 matching over 7 bases. CDR3 size: 16 residues. J gave up 7 bases and V 3 bases, and 11 bases lay outside the gene matches.

This clonotype was counted only a few times. The rearrangement links TRBV7-2 to TRBJ2-5; a weak D match, TRBD2 (6 bases). Germline V gene lookup returns CDR1 SGHTA and CDR2 FQGNSA. The CDR3 runs to 14 residues. V was cut by 5 bases and J by 1 base, with 11 bases left in between. The DNA of the CDR3 is TGTGCCAGCAGCATTTTAGCGGCCCAAGAGACCCAGTACTTC. It encodes CASSILAAQETQYF.